Presented here are 28 T cell receptor beta chains from one specimen sequenced in a study of blood T cell repertoires in COVID-19. Profiled with immunoSEQ multiplex PCR; TCRdb holds only in-frame clones, not every one. The profile shows about 140,000 clones, about 80% of them singletons. The sample comprised peripheral blood. Every receptor here comes from a human donor in a cohort sampled during active COVID-19.

CDR3 residues: CASSGGDRARPYEQYF. CDR3 DNA: TGTGCCAGCAGTGGGGGGGACAGGGCGAGGCCCTACGAGCAGTACTTC. The rearrangement links TRBV6-1 to TRBJ2-7, with TRBD1 identical over 9 bases. The CDR3 spans 16 residues. In germline, CDR1 is MNHNS, CDR2 SASEGT. V lost 4 bases to trimming and J lost 2 bases; unmatched junction nucleotides: 9.

The chain combines TRBV12-5 with TRBJ2-5; D may be TRBD2 (5 bases). Trimming pared 4 bases from V and 1 base from J, leaving 10 bases between. Per the germline V gene, CDR1 is LGHNT and CDR2 is FRNRAP. This CDR3 is 14 amino acids long. CDR3 sequence (DNA): TGTGCTAGTGGTTCCACTAGACCCCAAGAGACCCAGTACTTC. As protein: CASGSTRPQETQYF.

CDR3 amino acids: CASFQRPGGRGGELFF. CDR3 bases: TGTGCCAGCTTCCAGCGTCCGGGGGGTCGAGGCGGGGAGCTGTTTTTT. The J gene is TRBJ2-2, the V gene TRBV7-9; 7 bases align to TRBD2. This CDR3 has 16 amino acids. Germline V gives CDR1 SEHNR, CDR2 FQNEAQ (reference sequence). Trimming at V came to 8 bases and at J to 7 bases, leaving 16 bases not matched to a gene. Drawing the rest from reference TRBV7-9 and TRBJ2-2, the complete variable domain is DTGVSQNPRHKITKRGQNVTFRCDPISEHNRLYWYRQTLGQGPEFLTYFQNEAQLEKSRLLSDRFSAERPKGSFSTLEIQRTEQGDSAMYLCASFQRPGGRGGELFFGEGSRLTVL.

CDR3 sequence reads: CASSMGQGAPDTQYF. DNA for the CDR3: TGTGCCAGTAGTATGGGACAGGGAGCCCCAGATACGCAGTATTTT. The chain uses TRBV19 and TRBJ2-3; TRBD1 aligns across 9 bases. CDR1 is LNHDA and CDR2 is SQIVND in the germline V gene (reference sequence). The V and J ends lost 3 bases and 4 bases, in that order; junction bases with no gene match: 5. This CDR3 has 15 residues.

The rearrangement uses TRBV20-1 and TRBJ1-1, with a weak D call TRBD1 (5 bases). The germline gives CDR1 DFQATT, CDR2 SNEGSKA (reference sequence). The CDR3 has 12 residues. Trimming pared 3 bases from V and 6 bases from J, leaving 11 bases between. The CDR3: CSASQGGAEAFF. For the CDR3, the DNA is TGCAGTGCTAGTCAGGGTGGAGCTGAAGCTTTCTTT.

The chain couples TRBV13 to TRBJ2-7, with TRBD1 as a possible D gene (6 bases). The ends were cut back, 11 bases at V and 5 bases at J, with 22 bases in the middle. CDR1 and CDR2 from the germline V gene are PRHDT and FYEKMQ (reference sequence). This CDR3 has 14 amino acids. The DNA for the CDR3 is TGTGCCTTACAGCGTGGGCAGGGGAAGGACGAGCAGTACTTC. Translated, it gives CALQRGQGKDEQYF.

This clone was counted a single time. The rearrangement links TRBV10-1 to TRBJ2-1; maybe TRBD2 (7 bases). The CDR3 is 14 amino acids. From germline, CDR1 is WNHNN and CDR2 SYGVQD (reference sequence). V gave up 4 bases and J gave up 7 bases, with 14 bases separating them. CDR3 loop: CASSVGGPKNEQFF. In DNA form, the CDR3 reads TGCGCCAGCAGTGTGGGGGGGCCCAAAAATGAGCAGTTCTTC.

V usage is TRBV5-1 and J usage is TRBJ1-2; possibly TRBD1 for D (5 bases). The CDR3 covers 13 residues. V was clipped by 2 bases and J by 4 bases, with 9 bases between them. Looked up from germline, CDR1 is SGHRS and CDR2 is YFSETQ. The CDR3 sequence: CASSLAGIYGYTF. The CDR3 DNA reads TGCGCCAGCAGCTTAGCAGGGATCTATGGCTACACCTTC.

This chain uses TRBV6-1 with TRBJ2-1, with D possibly TRBD2 on 6 matching bases. V shed 1 base and J shed 3 bases, with 10 bases lying between them. The CDR3 is 15 residues long. From germline, CDR1 is MNHNS and CDR2 SASEGT. CDR3 residues: CASSEDGGNYNEQFF. DNA of the CDR3: TGTGCCAGCAGTGAAGATGGCGGGAACTACAATGAGCAGTTCTTC.

The J gene is TRBJ1-6, the V gene TRBV9; TRBD1 agrees at 8 bases. Trimming cost V 4 bases and J 14 bases; bases outside gene matches: 8. The CDR3 length is 13 residues. The germline V gene encodes CDR1 SGDLS and CDR2 YYNGEE. The CDR3 DNA reads as TGTGCCAGCAGCACCCAAGGACAGGGCGCCCTCCACTTT. The encoded protein is CASSTQGQGALHF. The full variable domain, its missing parts supplied by reference TRBV9 and TRBJ1-6, is DSGVTQTPKHLITATGQRVTLRCSPRSGDLSVYWYQQSLDQGLQFLIQYYNGEERAKGNILERFSAQQFPDLHSELNLSSLELGDSALYFCASSTQGQGALHFGNGTRLTVT.

The chain is built from TRBV6-4 and TRBJ2-1; TRBD1 matches 10 bases. The V and J ends lost 2 bases and 7 bases, in that order; junction bases with no gene match: 5. Germline V gene lookup returns CDR1 MRHNA and CDR2 SNTAGT. There are 15 residues in the CDR3. The CDR3, as DNA: TGTGCCAGCAGTGACAGGGGACAGGGGAGGAATGAGCAGTTCTTC. Amino acid sequence: CASSDRGQGRNEQFF.

The chain uses TRBV11-3 and TRBJ2-5; 7 nucleotides agree with TRBD2. V lost 1 base to trimming and J lost 2 bases; unmatched junction nucleotides: 4. The germline V gene encodes CDR1 SGHNT and CDR2 YENEEA. The CDR3 has 15 amino acids. For the CDR3, the DNA is TGTGCCAGCAGCTTAGGAGCGGGGAGGCAAGAGACCCAGTACTTC. Protein product: CASSLGAGRQETQYF.

The DNA for the CDR3 is TGTGCCAGCGTTACACCAAGTACCTACGAGCAGTACTTC. Translating it yields CASVTPSTYEQYF. The chain uses TRBV28 and TRBJ2-7; no firm D call. Looked up from germline, CDR1 is MDHEN and CDR2 is SYDVKM. V lost 8 bases and J 2 bases, leaving 13 bases between the germline ends. The CDR3 has 13 residues. The variable domain in full, with the rest retrieved from reference TRBV28 and TRBJ2-7, is DVKVTQSSRYLVKRTGEKVFLECVQDMDHENMFWYRQDPGLGLRLIYFSYDVKMKEKGDIPEGYSVSREKKERFSLILESASTNQTSMYLCASVTPSTYEQYFGPGTRLTVT.

Comment on this clone: The germline gene is not matched at one end of the junction; a read error may be the cause. This chain links TRBV7-9 with TRBJ1-5; 8 bases fit TRBD1. Germline V lookup: CDR1 SEHNR, CDR2 FQNEAQ (reference sequence). The CDR3 contains 16 residues. CDR3: CASSLDVGTGNQPQHF. The CDR3 coding sequence is TGTGCCAGCAGCTTGGATGTCGGGACAGGCAACCAGCCCCAGCATTTT. Full variable domain (rest looked up from reference TRBV7-9 and TRBJ1-5): DTGVSQNPRHKITKRGQNVTFRCDPISEHNRLYWYRQTLGQGPEFLTYFQNEAQLEKSRLLSDRFSAERPKGSFSTLEIQRTEQGDSAMYLCASSLDVGTGNQPQHFGDGTRLSIL.

The V and J genes are TRBV5-1 and TRBJ1-3, with D possibly TRBD1 on 5 matching bases. Germline CDR1 SGHRS, CDR2 YFSETQ. The length of the CDR3 is 16 residues. V lost 0 bases and J 3 bases, leaving 13 bases between the germline ends. The CDR3 DNA reads as TGCGCCAGCAGCTTGGAGGTTAGGGGAATTGGAAACACCATATATTTT. The encoded protein is CASSLEVRGIGNTIYF.

The rearrangement links TRBV11-2 to TRBJ1-1; D unresolved. The CDR3 consists of 14 residues. The germline V gene encodes CDR1 SGHAT and CDR2 FQNNGV. Trimming removed 5 bases at V and 3 bases at J, with 13 bases between. The CDR3 coding sequence is TGTGCCAGCAGCCCGTCCGGAGGGTACACTGAAGCTTTCTTT. Residues: CASSPSGGYTEAFF.

The genes are TRBV6-5 and TRBJ1-2, with TRBD1 identical over 7 bases. The germline V gene encodes CDR1 MNHEY and CDR2 SVGAGI. The ends lost 5 bases at V and 4 bases at J; junction bases unmatched: 7. The CDR3 length is 14 residues. The CDR3 reads CASSQSTGFYGYTF. CDR3 DNA sequence: TGTGCCAGCAGTCAATCGACAGGGTTCTATGGCTACACCTTC.

This sequence joins TRBV11-2 and TRBJ1-5; D may be TRBD1 (6 bases). Germline CDR1 reads SGHAT; CDR2 reads FQNNGV. V gave up 5 bases and J gave up 7 bases, with 12 bases separating them. The CDR3 length is 13 residues. Here the CDR3 reads CASSHPGGQPQHF. In DNA form, the CDR3 reads TGTGCCAGCAGCCATCCGGGGGGCCAGCCCCAGCATTTT.

The chain recombines TRBV5-1 with TRBJ1-3; D call uncertain. Trimming removed 0 bases from V and 0 bases from J, with 7 bases in between. Germline CDR1 is SGHRS and CDR2 is YFSETQ. This CDR3 has 15 amino acids. CDR3 sequence reads: CASSLEQYSGNTIYF. As DNA, the CDR3 is TGCGCCAGCAGCTTGGAACAGTACTCTGGAAACACCATATATTTT.

The chain employs TRBV18 and TRBJ1-1; TRBD1 agrees at 7 bases. The CDR3 has 17 residues. Germline trimming cut 2 bases from V and 1 base from J; bases unmatched to any gene: 10. Per germline, CDR1 KGHSH and CDR2 LQKENI. CDR3 DNA: TGTGCCAGCTCACCAACTCCGACAGGGCCGTCGAACACTGAAGCTTTCTTT. Translating gives CASSPTPTGPSNTEAFF.

The chain has TRBV2 and TRBJ1-1, with TRBD1 matching 7 bases. Trimming removed 2 bases from V and 4 bases from J; junction bases left unmatched: 19. CDR1 and CDR2 (germline): SNHLY, FYNNEI. There are 19 residues in the CDR3. DNA for the CDR3: TGTGCCAGCAGTGAATTGGTAGGGGGCGCCGGTAAGGGGATCACTGAAGCTTTCTTT. Its protein product is CASSELVGGAGKGITEAFF. The entire variable domain, with the rest obtained from reference TRBV2 and TRBJ1-1, is as follows: EPEVTQTPSHQVTQMGQEVILRCVPISNHLYFYWYRQILGQKVEFLVSFYNNEISEKSEIFDDQFSVERPDGSNFTLKIRSTKLEDSAMYFCASSELVGGAGKGITEAFFGQGTRLTVV.

This rearrangement joins TRBV18 to TRBJ2-2, with 7 positions matching TRBD1. Germline values: CDR1 KGHSH, CDR2 LQKENI. The CDR3 is 16 residues long. J gave up 4 bases and V 2 bases, and 7 bases lay outside the gene matches. The CDR3 nucleotides read TGTGCCAGCTCACCATCCTGGTACAGGGGCACCGGGGAGCTGTTTTTT. Amino acids: CASSPSWYRGTGELFF.

The chain links TRBV7-9 to TRBJ1-1, with 10 bases identical to TRBD1. The CDR3 contains 16 residues. Germline assignment: CDR1 SEHNR and CDR2 FQNEAQ (reference sequence). V trimming: 2 bases; J trimming: 3 bases; junction bases outside the gene matches: 6. The CDR3 loop reads CASSLMTGGAYTEAFF. The CDR3 DNA reads TGTGCCAGCAGCTTAATGACAGGGGGCGCCTACACTGAAGCTTTCTTT.

V and J are TRBV15 and TRBJ1-4; D is perhaps TRBD1 (5 bases). Trimming stripped 1 base from V and 4 bases from J, with 13 bases between. The length of the CDR3 is 16 residues. Germline loops: CDR1 LNHNV, CDR2 YYDKDF (reference sequence). Here the CDR3 reads CATSRGKTEYNEKLFF. The CDR3 DNA reads as TGTGCCACCAGCAGAGGGAAGACAGAGTATAATGAAAAACTGTTTTTT.

The chain employs TRBV7-9 and TRBJ2-2, with 12 bases identical to TRBD1. Germline trimming cut 4 bases from V and 7 bases from J; bases unmatched to any gene: 10. From germline, CDR1 is SEHNR and CDR2 FQNEAQ (reference sequence). The CDR3 totals 17 residues. The CDR3 here is CASSSLGTGGSNGELFF. The CDR3 DNA follows: TGTGCCAGCAGCTCCCTCGGGACAGGGGGCTCTAACGGGGAGCTGTTTTTT.

This clone occurred a few times. The chain uses TRBV10-3 and TRBJ2-6, with a weak D call TRBD1 (6 bases). The CDR3 loop spans 16 amino acids. The germline gives CDR1 ENHRY, CDR2 SYGVKD. V lost 2 bases and J lost 0, with 8 bases in between. The CDR3 here is CAISEGTTSGANVLTF. DNA of the CDR3: TGTGCCATCAGTGAGGGGACAACCTCTGGGGCCAACGTCCTGACTTTC.

This chain connects TRBV9 to TRBJ1-3, with a weak D call TRBD1 (6 bases). CDR3 length: 14 amino acids. V lost 4 bases and J 1 base, leaving 9 bases between the germline ends. Germline-derived CDR1 and CDR2 are SGDLS and YYNGEE. Written as DNA, the CDR3 is TGTGCCAGCAGCAGGACAGTGTCTGGAAACACCATATATTTT. Protein sequence: CASSRTVSGNTIYF.

The rearrangement joins TRBV10-1 to TRBJ1-3; D is undetermined. CDR1 is WNHNN and CDR2 is SYGVQD in the germline V gene (reference sequence). CDR3 length: 15 amino acids. V lost 6 bases and J lost 2, with 14 bases in between. The CDR3 sequence: CASSPAKPPGNTIYF. In DNA, the CDR3 is TGCGCCAGCAGCCCCGCCAAGCCCCCTGGAAACACCATATATTTT.